Below are 23 T cell receptor beta chains sequenced from a single sample in a study of cytomegalovirus exposure and HLA in healthy donors. Method: immunoSEQ multiplex PCR; TCRdb's copy keeps in-frame clones and lacks some. The table includes some 60,000 clones, roughly 96% detected once. The specimen was PBMCs. The receptors derive from a man aged 18-30 years in good health and CMV-seronegative.

The V and J genes are TRBV28 and TRBJ1-5; D remains unclear. Germline V CDR1 and CDR2: MDHEN, SYDVKM. Between the trimmed V and J ends, which lost 6 bases and 0 bases, there was a span of 9 bases. This CDR3 is built from 14 residues. CDR3 loop: CASSAGDSNQPQHF. Written as DNA, the CDR3 is TGTGCCAGCAGCGCCGGGGATAGCAATCAGCCCCAGCATTTT.

The genes are TRBV5-1 and TRBJ2-5; the D gene is possibly TRBD1 (6 bases). The V end was cut by 2 bases, the J end by 5 bases, with 13 bases between. Germline V gives CDR1 SGHRS, CDR2 YFSETQ. The CDR3 runs 14 residues. CDR3: CASSFGTKEETQYF. The DNA of the CDR3 is TGCGCCAGCAGCTTCGGGACAAAAGAGGAGACCCAGTACTTC.

V and J are TRBV5-1 and TRBJ2-3; D not certain. Trimming left V 4 bases short and J 1 base short, with 10 bases between. The CDR3 has 14 residues. Germline V lookup: CDR1 SGHRS, CDR2 YFSETQ. Here the CDR3 reads CASSPTVGTDTQYF. Written as DNA, the CDR3 is TGCGCCAGCAGCCCCACTGTGGGCACAGATACGCAGTATTTT.

As DNA, the CDR3 is TGCAGCGTTGAAGCCCACGGGACAGGGTATGGCTACACCTTC. This codes for CSVEAHGTGYGYTF. The rearrangement uses TRBV29-1 and TRBJ1-2; 9 bases fit TRBD1. Losses at the gene ends were 1 base for V and 5 bases for J; bases not matched to a gene: 5. Germline assignment: CDR1 SQVTM and CDR2 ANQGSEA. This CDR3 spans 14 amino acids. Variable domain in full (rest from reference TRBV29-1 and TRBJ1-2): SAVISQKPSRDICQRGTSLTIQCQVDSQVTMMFWYRQQPGQSLTLIATANQGSEATYESGFVIDKFPISRPNLTFSTLTVSNMSPEDSSIYLCSVEAHGTGYGYTFGSGTRLTVV.

As for this clone: The junction differs from germline at one of its ends, possibly a read error. This chain links TRBV7-7 with TRBJ2-5; TRBD2 aligns across 14 bases. CDR3 length: 18 residues. Germline V lookup: CDR1 SSHAT, CDR2 FNYEAQ (reference sequence). The CDR3 loop is CASSPGTSGSRGQETQYF. CDR3 sequence (DNA): TGTGCTAGCAGCCCCGGGACTAGCGGGAGCCGGGGTCAGGAGACCCAGTACTTC.

The chain couples TRBV9 to TRBJ1-2; no definite D call. Germline CDR1 SGDLS, CDR2 YYNGEE. The CDR3 is 13 amino acids. Trimming cost V 2 bases and J 8 bases, with 13 bases left between them. CDR3 sequence (DNA): TGTGCCAGCAGCGTTACGGGAGACCTCGGCTACACCTTC. Translation gives CASSVTGDLGYTF.

The chain is built from TRBV27 and TRBJ2-2, with 7 positions matching TRBD1. V shed 6 bases, J shed 1 base, and the junction held 5 bases outside the gene matches. CDR3 size: 15 residues. In germline, CDR1 is MNHEY, CDR2 SMNVEV (reference sequence). The CDR3 sequence is CASRAQGMNTGELFF. The CDR3 DNA reads as TGTGCCAGCAGGGCACAGGGGATGAACACCGGGGAGCTGTTTTTT.

The CDR3 is CASSGAGKVNQPQHF. CDR3 nucleotides: TGTGCCAGCAGTGGGGCAGGGAAGGTCAATCAGCCCCAGCATTTT. The chain carries TRBV2 and TRBJ1-5, with D possibly being TRBD1 (5 bases). Germline CDR1 SNHLY, CDR2 FYNNEI. CDR3 length equals 15 residues. V was pared by 4 bases and J by 3 bases, with 13 bases between.

The V and J genes are TRBV30 and TRBJ1-1, with D possibly being TRBD1 (6 bases). Germline CDR1 reads GTSNPN; CDR2 reads SVGIG (reference sequence). The CDR3 spans 16 residues. Trimming shortened V by 1 base and J by 7 bases, and 22 bases separated the two germline ends. CDR3 bases: TGTGCCTGGAGTGGGGCCGTGGGGGCTCTGAAAGGTGAAGCTTTCTTT. Its translation: CAWSGAVGALKGEAFF.

The chain couples TRBV27 to TRBJ2-5; TRBD1 is a possible D gene (5 bases). V was shortened by 6 bases and J by 2 bases, with 10 bases between the two germline ends. This CDR3 has 13 amino acids. Germline CDR1 MNHEY, CDR2 SMNVEV (reference sequence). CDR3 DNA sequence: TGTGCCAGCAGGCAGGGTTGGCAAGAGACCCAGTACTTC. It translates to CASRQGWQETQYF.

V gene TRBV11-2 combines with J gene TRBJ2-1; 11 nucleotides align to TRBD2. Trimming took 5 bases from V and 5 from J; bases not matched to a gene: 5. Germline lookup yields CDR1 SGHAT and CDR2 FQNNGV. This CDR3 has 15 amino acids. The CDR3 spells CASSPQTSGNNEQFF. CDR3 DNA sequence: TGTGCCAGCAGCCCTCAGACTAGCGGGAACAATGAGCAGTTCTTC.

The V gene is TRBV6-1, the J gene TRBJ1-2; 7 bases fit TRBD1. Germline CDR1 reads MNHNS; CDR2 reads SASEGT. V lost 1 base, J lost 4 bases, and 3 bases stayed unmatched. CDR3 length: 14 residues. CDR3 region: CASSEGDSIYGYTF. As DNA, the CDR3 is TGTGCCAGCAGTGAAGGGGACAGTATCTATGGCTACACCTTC.

The chain links TRBV7-9 to TRBJ2-1, with D possibly matching TRBD1 (5 bases). CDR1 is SEHNR and CDR2 is FQNEAQ in the germline V gene (reference sequence). Trimming cost V 0 bases and J 4 bases, with 7 bases left between them. This CDR3 contains 14 residues. Here the CDR3 DNA reads TGTGCCAGCAGCTTAGCTAGGGGATACAATGAGCAGTTCTTC. Amino acids: CASSLARGYNEQFF.

V and J are TRBV5-1 and TRBJ2-3; 8 nucleotides line up with TRBD1. V shed 4 bases and J 2 bases; nucleotides not matched to a gene: 12. The germline gives CDR1 SGHRS, CDR2 YFSETQ. This CDR3 is 17 amino acids long. CDR3 coding DNA: TGCGCCAGCAGCGTCGGACAGGGAATGGGCGTCACAGATACGCAGTATTTT. Amino acid sequence: CASSVGQGMGVTDTQYF. The full variable domain, with the rest looked up from reference TRBV5-1 and TRBJ2-3, is KAGVTQTPRYLIKTRGQQVTLSCSPISGHRSVSWYQQTPGQGLQFLFEYFSETQRNKGNFPGRFSGRQFSNSRSEMNVSTLELGDSALYLCASSVGQGMGVTDTQYFGPGTRLTVL.

V and J are TRBV7-9 and TRBJ2-1; 8 nucleotides match TRBD1. The CDR3 totals 17 residues. Germline assignment: CDR1 SEHNR and CDR2 FQNEAQ (reference sequence). J was trimmed by 7 bases and V by 5 bases; bases with no gene match: 16. DNA of the CDR3: TGTGCCAGCAGCCACCCGAGCGAATTGGACAGGGAGAATGAGCAGTTCTTC. Translating gives CASSHPSELDRENEQFF.

The CDR3 sequence: CASSSRTGGGEQYF. In DNA, the CDR3 is TGTGCCAGCAGCTCCCGGACAGGGGGCGGTGAGCAGTACTTC. V gene TRBV7-6 combines with J gene TRBJ2-7; 11 nucleotides align to TRBD1. V was pared by 4 bases and J by 7 bases, with 6 bases of the junction left unmatched. This CDR3 has 14 amino acids. Germline V CDR1 and CDR2: SGHVS, FNYEAQ.

This clone was found once. The J gene is TRBJ2-7, the V gene TRBV7-9, with a weak D call TRBD1 (6 bases). CDR3 length: 16 residues. Germline loops: CDR1 SEHNR, CDR2 FQNEAQ (reference sequence). V shed 5 bases and J shed 3 bases, with 20 bases lying between them. The chain's CDR3 is CASSLSTRTESYEQYF. The CDR3 region has the DNA TGTGCCAGCAGCCTTAGCACGAGGACAGAAAGCTACGAGCAGTACTTC.

The chain is built from TRBV6-5 and TRBJ2-7; D may be TRBD1 (6 bases). The ends were cut back, 2 bases at V and 3 bases at J, with 8 bases in the middle. The CDR3 contains 13 residues. Germline V lookup: CDR1 MNHEY, CDR2 SVGAGI. The CDR3 region has the DNA TGTGCCAGCAGTTACCAACAGGGCTACGAGCAGTACTTC. Its protein product is CASSYQQGYEQYF.

This chain links TRBV10-3 with TRBJ2-7; TRBD2 agrees at 14 bases. Germline lookup yields CDR1 ENHRY and CDR2 SYGVKD. V shed 4 bases, J shed 4 bases, and the junction held 6 bases outside the gene matches. The CDR3 contains 16 residues. This chain's CDR3 is CAISGGLAGVNYEQYF. The CDR3 coding sequence is TGTGCCATCAGTGGGGGACTAGCGGGAGTAAATTACGAGCAGTACTTC.

The chain has TRBV13 and TRBJ2-3; 7 nucleotides line up with TRBD1. The CDR3 runs 16 residues. Per the germline V gene, CDR1 is PRHDT and CDR2 is FYEKMQ (reference sequence). Losses at the gene ends were 5 bases for V and 0 bases for J; bases not matched to a gene: 8. CDR3: CASSHRDSESTDTQYF. In DNA form, the CDR3 reads TGTGCCAGCAGCCACCGGGACAGCGAAAGCACAGATACGCAGTATTTT.

J is TRBJ1-3 and V is TRBV4-1, with D possibly TRBD1 on 5 matching bases. The germline gives CDR1 MGHRA, CDR2 YSYEKL. The V gene lost 0 bases and the J gene lost 3 bases, with 15 bases spanning the gap. The CDR3 spans 17 residues. CDR3 amino acids: CASSQEPSRDFGNTIYF. In DNA form, the CDR3 reads TGCGCCAGCAGCCAAGAACCTTCCAGGGACTTTGGAAACACCATATATTTT.

The J gene is TRBJ2-6, the V gene TRBV6-1, with D possibly TRBD2 on 5 matching bases. Germline-derived CDR1 and CDR2 are MNHNS and SASEGT. The CDR3 extends over 13 amino acids. Trimming removed 8 bases from V and 0 bases from J, with 5 bases in between. The CDR3 region has the DNA TGTGCCAGCGGGAGCTCTGGGGCCAACGTCCTGACTTTC. Translation gives CASGSSGANVLTF.

The rearrangement joins TRBV7-2 to TRBJ1-2, with 8 bases lining up with TRBD1. The CDR3 extends over 15 amino acids. J lost 4 bases, V lost 5 bases, and 9 bases had no gene match. Per the germline V gene, CDR1 is SGHTA and CDR2 is FQGNSA. The CDR3: CASSPRTGNGYGYTF. The CDR3 DNA reads TGTGCCAGCAGCCCCAGGACAGGGAATGGCTATGGCTACACCTTC.